The rows below give T cell receptor beta chains drawn from one sample of a study of siplizumab effects on memory and regulatory T cells. Generated by immunoSEQ multiplex PCR, the TCRdb table keeps only in-frame clones and is missing some. The table records about 26,000 clones, 75% to 85% of them present only once. The sequenced sample consisted of memory CD4+ T cells sorted from blood. All receptors derive from a human donor in good health. Each CDR3 is given with its conserved first and last residue. Each record gives: V gene, J gene, CDR3 protein.

v_gene: TRBV27
j_gene: TRBJ2-5
CDR3aa: CASSLRGETQYF

v_gene: TRBV6-4
j_gene: TRBJ2-2
CDR3aa: CASSVGVNGELFF

v_gene: TRBV19
j_gene: TRBJ2-4
CDR3aa: CASGGITNIQYF

v_gene: TRBV7-2
j_gene: TRBJ2-2
CDR3aa: CASSPVRGRATGELFF

v_gene: TRBV6-4
j_gene: TRBJ2-3
CDR3aa: CASSRDYTDTQYF

v_gene: TRBV28
j_gene: TRBJ2-2
CDR3aa: CASITTGPTGELFF

v_gene: TRBV19
j_gene: TRBJ1-1
CDR3aa: CASSTTGGNRAFF

v_gene: TRBV29-1
j_gene: TRBJ2-4
CDR3aa: CSVGTSGRELAKNIQYF

v_gene: TRBV7-8
j_gene: TRBJ1-5
CDR3aa: CASSLVGGGNQPQHF

v_gene: TRBV5-8
j_gene: TRBJ1-3
CDR3aa: CATGLRSGNTIYF

v_gene: TRBV15
j_gene: TRBJ1-1
CDR3aa: CATQRTGLSNTEAFF

v_gene: TRBV2
j_gene: TRBJ2-3
CDR3aa: CASAMGLAGGTDTQYF

v_gene: TRBV6-4
j_gene: TRBJ1-6
CDR3aa: CASSAVGLGYSPLHF

v_gene: TRBV7-8
j_gene: TRBJ2-4
CDR3aa: CASGPASGRGNIQYF

v_gene: TRBV6-5
j_gene: TRBJ2-1
CDR3aa: CASSKLPAHQNEQFF

v_gene: TRBV5-1
j_gene: TRBJ1-3
CDR3aa: CASSLEGPAIPGNTIYF

v_gene: TRBV9
j_gene: TRBJ2-3
CDR3aa: CASSSLGADTQYF

v_gene: TRBV18
j_gene: TRBJ1-1
CDR3aa: CASSPQNGPLLATEAFF

v_gene: TRBV7-2
j_gene: TRBJ1-1
CDR3aa: CASSLILNTEAFF

v_gene: TRBV10-2
j_gene: TRBJ2-3
CDR3aa: CASSDRDKADTQYF

v_gene: TRBV29-1
j_gene: TRBJ1-1
CDR3aa: CSVEGQSNTEAFF

v_gene: TRBV9
j_gene: TRBJ1-2
CDR3aa: CASSEGTGGLNYGYTF

v_gene: TRBV7-9
j_gene: TRBJ2-3
CDR3aa: CASSPQGWSASDTQYF

v_gene: TRBV30
j_gene: TRBJ2-3
CDR3aa: CAWALAGVGDTQYF

v_gene: TRBV7-6
j_gene: TRBJ2-7
CDR3aa: CASSLRPSSYEQYF

v_gene: TRBV7-9
j_gene: TRBJ1-4
CDR3aa: CASSFGGGWEEKLFF